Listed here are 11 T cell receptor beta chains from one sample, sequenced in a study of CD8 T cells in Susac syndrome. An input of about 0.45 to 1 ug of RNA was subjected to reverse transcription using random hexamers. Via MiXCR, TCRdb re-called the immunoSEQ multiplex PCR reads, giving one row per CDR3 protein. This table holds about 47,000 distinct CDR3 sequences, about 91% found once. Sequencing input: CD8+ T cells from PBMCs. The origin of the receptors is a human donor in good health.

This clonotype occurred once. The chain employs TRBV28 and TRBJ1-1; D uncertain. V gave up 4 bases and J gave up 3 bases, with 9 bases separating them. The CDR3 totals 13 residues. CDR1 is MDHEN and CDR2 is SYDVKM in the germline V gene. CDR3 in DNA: TGTGCCAGCAGTTGGAGACGGGACACTGAAGCTTTCTTT. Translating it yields CASSWRRDTEAFF.

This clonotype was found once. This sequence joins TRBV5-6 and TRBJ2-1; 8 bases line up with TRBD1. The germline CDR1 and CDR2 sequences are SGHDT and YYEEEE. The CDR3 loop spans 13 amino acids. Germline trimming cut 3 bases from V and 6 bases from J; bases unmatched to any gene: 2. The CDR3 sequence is CASSSDRANEQFF. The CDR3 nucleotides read TGTGCCAGCAGCTCGGACAGGGCCAATGAGCAGTTCTTC.

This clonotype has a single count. The CDR3 sequence: CASSQERVGASNQPQHF. Written as DNA, the CDR3 is TGCGCCAGCAGCCAAGAGAGAGTAGGGGCGAGCAATCAGCCCCAGCATTTT. The J gene is TRBJ1-5, the V gene TRBV4-1; possible D gene TRBD1, 5 bases. V lost 0 bases and J lost 1, with 13 bases in between. CDR3 length equals 17 residues. CDR1 MGHRA and CDR2 YSYEKL come from the germline V gene.

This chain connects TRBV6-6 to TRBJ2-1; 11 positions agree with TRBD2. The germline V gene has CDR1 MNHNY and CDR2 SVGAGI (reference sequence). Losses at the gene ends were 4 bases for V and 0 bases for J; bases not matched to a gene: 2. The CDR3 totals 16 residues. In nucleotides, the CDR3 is TGTGCCAGCAGTTGGCTAGCGGGAGGCTCCTACAATGAGCAGTTCTTC. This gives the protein CASSWLAGGSYNEQFF.

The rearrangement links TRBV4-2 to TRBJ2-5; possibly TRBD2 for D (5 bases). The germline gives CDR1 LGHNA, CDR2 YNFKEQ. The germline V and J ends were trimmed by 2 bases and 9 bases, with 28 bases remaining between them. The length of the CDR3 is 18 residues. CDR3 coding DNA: TGTGCCAGCAGCCAAAGTCCCTTGGCGGGCCCCTTCCACGGGGCCCAGTACTTC. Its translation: CASSQSPLAGPFHGAQYF.

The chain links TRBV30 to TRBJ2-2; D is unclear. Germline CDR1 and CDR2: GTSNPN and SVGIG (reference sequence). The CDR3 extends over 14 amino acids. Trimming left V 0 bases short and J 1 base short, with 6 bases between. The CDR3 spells CAWSVLLNTGELFF. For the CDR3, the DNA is TGTGCCTGGAGTGTTTTGTTGAACACCGGGGAGCTGTTTTTT.

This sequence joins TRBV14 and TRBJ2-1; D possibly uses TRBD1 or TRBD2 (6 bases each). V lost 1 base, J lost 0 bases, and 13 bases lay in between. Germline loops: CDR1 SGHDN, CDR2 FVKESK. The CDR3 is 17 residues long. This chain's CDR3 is CASSQGRRGSSYNEQFF. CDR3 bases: TGTGCCAGCAGCCAAGGTAGGAGGGGGAGCTCCTACAATGAGCAGTTCTTC.

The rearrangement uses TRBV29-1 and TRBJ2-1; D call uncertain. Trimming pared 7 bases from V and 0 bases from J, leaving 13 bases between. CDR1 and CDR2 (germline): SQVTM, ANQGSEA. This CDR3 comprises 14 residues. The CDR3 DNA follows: TGCAGCGCCTGGACCGCCAGCTCCTACAATGAGCAGTTCTTC. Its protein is CSAWTASSYNEQFF.

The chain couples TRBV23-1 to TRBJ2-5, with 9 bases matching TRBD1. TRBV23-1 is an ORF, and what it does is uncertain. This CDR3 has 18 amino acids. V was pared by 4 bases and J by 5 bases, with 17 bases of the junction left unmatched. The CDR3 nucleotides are TGCGCCAGCAGTCGAAAGGAGGGGGACAGGGCTTTCTCGGAGACCCAGTACTTC. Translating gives CASSRKEGDRAFSETQYF.

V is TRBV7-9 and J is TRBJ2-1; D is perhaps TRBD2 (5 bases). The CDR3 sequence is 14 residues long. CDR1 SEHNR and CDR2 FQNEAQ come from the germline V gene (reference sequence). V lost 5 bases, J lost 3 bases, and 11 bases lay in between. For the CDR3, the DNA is TGTGCCAGCAGCCTGGAGGACCACTACAATGAGCAGTTCTTC. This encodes CASSLEDHYNEQFF. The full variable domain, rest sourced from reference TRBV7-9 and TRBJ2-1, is DTGVSQNPRHKITKRGQNVTFRCDPISEHNRLYWYRQTLGQGPEFLTYFQNEAQLEKSRLLSDRFSAERPKGSFSTLEIQRTEQGDSAMYLCASSLEDHYNEQFFGPGTRLTVL.

CDR3 in amino acids: CATSRVPRRSTEAFF. The DNA of the CDR3 is TGTGCCACCAGCAGAGTCCCAAGGAGGAGCACTGAAGCTTTCTTT. This rearrangement joins TRBV15 to TRBJ1-1; D remains ambiguous. The CDR3 is made up of 15 amino acids. Trimming removed 1 base from V and 4 bases from J, with 13 bases in between. Germline loops: CDR1 LNHNV, CDR2 YYDKDF (reference sequence).